This TCR beta chain was sequenced for a study of shared clonotypes between healthy human individuals. The assay was immunoSEQ multiplex PCR, and TCRdb's table has in-frame clones only and misses some. The sample lists about 2.3 million clones, 85% to 95% seen once, with around 0.35% in the top ten. CDR1 and CDR2 (germline): SQVTM, ANQGSEA. V dropped 2 bases and J dropped 8 bases, with 9 bases sitting between them. There are 11 residues in the CDR3. The source of this sequence is a young man in good health. Some clones in this sample may be carry-over from other donors' samples. The V gene is TRBV29-1, the J gene TRBJ1-2; TRBD1 might be the D (5 bases). The sequencing sample was made of naive CD4+ T cells from PBMCs. The subset is: CD45RA+ positively selected. The DNA for the CDR3 is TGCAGCGTTGAACCAGGGAGCGGCTACACCTTC. Its translation is CSVEPGSGYTF. The full variable domain, rest sourced from reference TRBV29-1 and TRBJ1-2, is SAVISQKPSRDICQRGTSLTIQCQVDSQVTMMFWYRQQPGQSLTLIATANQGSEATYESGFVIDKFPISRPNLTFSTLTVSNMSPEDSSIYLCSVEPGSGYTFGSGTRLTVV.